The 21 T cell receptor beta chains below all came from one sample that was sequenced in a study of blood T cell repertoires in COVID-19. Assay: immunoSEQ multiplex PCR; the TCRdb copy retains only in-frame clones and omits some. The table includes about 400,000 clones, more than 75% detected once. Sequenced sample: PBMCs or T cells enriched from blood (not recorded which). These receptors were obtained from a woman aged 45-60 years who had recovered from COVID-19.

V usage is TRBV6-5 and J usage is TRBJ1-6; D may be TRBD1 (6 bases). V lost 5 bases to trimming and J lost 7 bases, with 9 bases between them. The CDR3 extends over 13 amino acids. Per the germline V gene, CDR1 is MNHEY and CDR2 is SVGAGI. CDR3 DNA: TGTGCCAGCAGTCGACAGGAGAATTCACCCCTCCACTTT. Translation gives CASSRQENSPLHF.

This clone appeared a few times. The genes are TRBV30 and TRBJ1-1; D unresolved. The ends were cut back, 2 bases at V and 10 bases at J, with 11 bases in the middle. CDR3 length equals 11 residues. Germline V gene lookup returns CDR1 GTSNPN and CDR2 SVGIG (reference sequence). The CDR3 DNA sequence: TGTGCCTGGAGTCTCCGCGATGTAGCTTTCTTT. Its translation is CAWSLRDVAFF.

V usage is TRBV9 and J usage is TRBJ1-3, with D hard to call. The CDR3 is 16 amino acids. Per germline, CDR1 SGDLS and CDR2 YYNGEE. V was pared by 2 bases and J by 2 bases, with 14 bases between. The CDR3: CASSVNPRSAGNTIYF. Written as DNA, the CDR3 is TGTGCCAGCAGCGTGAATCCCAGATCCGCTGGAAACACCATATATTTT.

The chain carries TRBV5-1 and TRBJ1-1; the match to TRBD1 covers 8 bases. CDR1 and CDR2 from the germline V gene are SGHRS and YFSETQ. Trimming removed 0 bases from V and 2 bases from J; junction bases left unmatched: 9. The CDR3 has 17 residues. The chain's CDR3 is CASSLVGQGAGNTEAFF. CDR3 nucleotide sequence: TGCGCCAGCAGCTTGGTTGGGCAGGGGGCCGGTAACACTGAAGCTTTCTTT. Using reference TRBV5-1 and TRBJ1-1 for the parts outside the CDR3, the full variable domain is KAGVTQTPRYLIKTRGQQVTLSCSPISGHRSVSWYQQTPGQGLQFLFEYFSETQRNKGNFPGRFSGRQFSNSRSEMNVSTLELGDSALYLCASSLVGQGAGNTEAFFGQGTRLTVV.

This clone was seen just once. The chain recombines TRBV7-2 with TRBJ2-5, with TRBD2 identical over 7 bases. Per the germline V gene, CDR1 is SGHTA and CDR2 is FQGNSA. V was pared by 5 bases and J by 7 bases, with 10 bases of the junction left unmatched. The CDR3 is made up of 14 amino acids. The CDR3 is CASSLRSGDGTQYF. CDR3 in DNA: TGTGCCAGCAGCCTCCGAAGCGGGGATGGGACCCAGTACTTC.

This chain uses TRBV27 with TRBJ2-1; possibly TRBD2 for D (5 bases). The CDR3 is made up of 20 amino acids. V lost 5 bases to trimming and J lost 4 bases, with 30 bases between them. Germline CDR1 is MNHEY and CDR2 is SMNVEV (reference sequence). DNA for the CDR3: TGTGCCAGCAGTGAGACGAGGAGCGGACTCCTCCGCCTACGATACAATGAGCAGTTCTTC. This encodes CASSETRSGLLRLRYNEQFF.

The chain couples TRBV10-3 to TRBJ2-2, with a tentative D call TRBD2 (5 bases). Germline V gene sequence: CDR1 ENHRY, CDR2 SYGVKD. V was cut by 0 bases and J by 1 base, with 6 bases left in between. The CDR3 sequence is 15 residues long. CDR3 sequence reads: CAISESRGNTGELFF. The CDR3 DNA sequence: TGTGCCATCAGTGAGTCACGGGGGAACACCGGGGAGCTGTTTTTT.

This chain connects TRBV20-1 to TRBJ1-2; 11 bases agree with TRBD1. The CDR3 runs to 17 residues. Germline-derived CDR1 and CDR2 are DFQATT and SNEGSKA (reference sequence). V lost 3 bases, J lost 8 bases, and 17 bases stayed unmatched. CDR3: CSASLVSGTGGEEGYTF. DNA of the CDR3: TGCAGTGCTAGTTTGGTGTCGGGGACAGGGGGGGAAGAGGGCTACACCTTC.

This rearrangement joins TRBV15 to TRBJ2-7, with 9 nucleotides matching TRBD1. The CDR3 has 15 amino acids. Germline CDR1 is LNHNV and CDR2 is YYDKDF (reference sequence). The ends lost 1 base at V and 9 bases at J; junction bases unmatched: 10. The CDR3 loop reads CATSRATGGVYGQYF. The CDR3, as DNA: TGTGCCACCAGCAGAGCGACAGGGGGGGTTTATGGGCAGTACTTC. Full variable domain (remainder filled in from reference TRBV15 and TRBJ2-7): DAMVIQNPRYQVTQFGKPVTLSCSQTLNHNVMYWYQQKSSQAPKLLFHYYDKDFNNEADTPDNFQSRRPNTSFCFLDIRSPGLGDTAMYLCATSRATGGVYGQYFGPGTRLTVT.

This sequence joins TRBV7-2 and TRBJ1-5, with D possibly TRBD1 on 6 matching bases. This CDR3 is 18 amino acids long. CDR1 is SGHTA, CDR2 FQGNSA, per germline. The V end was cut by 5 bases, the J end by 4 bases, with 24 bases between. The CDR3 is CASSPLGRAGADNQPQHF. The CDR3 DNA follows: TGTGCCAGCAGCCCCCTCGGGCGGGCGGGGGCAGATAATCAGCCCCAGCATTTT.

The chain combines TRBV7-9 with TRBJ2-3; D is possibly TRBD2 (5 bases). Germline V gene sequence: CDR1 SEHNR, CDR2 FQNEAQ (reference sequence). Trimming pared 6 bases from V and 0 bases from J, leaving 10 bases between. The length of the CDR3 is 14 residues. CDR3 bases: TGTGCCAGCAGTATGAGCGGCAGCACAGATACGCAGTATTTT. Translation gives CASSMSGSTDTQYF.

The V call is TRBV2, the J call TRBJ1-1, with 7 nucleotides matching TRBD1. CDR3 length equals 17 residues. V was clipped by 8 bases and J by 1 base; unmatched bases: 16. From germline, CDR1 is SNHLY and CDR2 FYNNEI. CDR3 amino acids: CASRLLAGQVRNTEAFF. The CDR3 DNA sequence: TGTGCCAGCCGACTCCTTGCCGGACAGGTCCGGAACACTGAAGCTTTCTTT.

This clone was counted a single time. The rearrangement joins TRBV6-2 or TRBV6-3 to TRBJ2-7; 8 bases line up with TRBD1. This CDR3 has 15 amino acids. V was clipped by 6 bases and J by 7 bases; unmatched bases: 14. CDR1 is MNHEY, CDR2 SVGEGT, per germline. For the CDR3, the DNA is TGTGCCAGCAGCCGGTTAGGTCAGGGGGCGGAGGAGCAGTACTTC. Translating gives CASSRLGQGAEEQYF.

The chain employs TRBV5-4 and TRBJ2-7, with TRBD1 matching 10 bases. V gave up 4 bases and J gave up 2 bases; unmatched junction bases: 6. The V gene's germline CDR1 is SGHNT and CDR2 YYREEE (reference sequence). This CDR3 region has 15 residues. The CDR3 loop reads CASSMQTGGAYEQYF. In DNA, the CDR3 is TGTGCCAGCAGCATGCAGACAGGGGGCGCCTACGAGCAGTACTTC.

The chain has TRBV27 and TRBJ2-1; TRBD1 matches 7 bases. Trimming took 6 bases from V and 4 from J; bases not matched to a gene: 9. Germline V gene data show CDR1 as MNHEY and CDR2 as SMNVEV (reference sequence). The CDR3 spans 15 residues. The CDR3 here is CASSPTGDPYNEQFF. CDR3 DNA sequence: TGTGCCAGCAGCCCAACAGGGGACCCGTACAATGAGCAGTTCTTC.

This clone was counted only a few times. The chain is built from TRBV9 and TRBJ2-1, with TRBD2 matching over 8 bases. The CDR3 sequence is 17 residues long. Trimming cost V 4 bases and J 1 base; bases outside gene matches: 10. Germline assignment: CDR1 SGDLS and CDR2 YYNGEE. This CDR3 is CASSPRLARNSYNEQFF. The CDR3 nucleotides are TGTGCCAGCAGCCCCCGACTAGCGCGAAATTCCTACAATGAGCAGTTCTTC.

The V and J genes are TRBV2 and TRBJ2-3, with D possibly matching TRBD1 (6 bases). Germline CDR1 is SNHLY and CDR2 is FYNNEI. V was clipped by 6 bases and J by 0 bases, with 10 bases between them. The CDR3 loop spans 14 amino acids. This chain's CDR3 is CASSSDRSTDTQYF. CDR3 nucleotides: TGTGCCAGCAGCAGTGACAGGAGCACAGATACGCAGTATTTT.

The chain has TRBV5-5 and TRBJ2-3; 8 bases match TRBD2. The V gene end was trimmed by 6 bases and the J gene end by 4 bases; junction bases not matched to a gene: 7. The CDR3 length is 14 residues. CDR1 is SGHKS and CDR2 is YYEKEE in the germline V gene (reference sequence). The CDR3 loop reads CASTGGARADTQYF. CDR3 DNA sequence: TGTGCCAGCACGGGGGGGGCGAGGGCAGATACGCAGTATTTT.

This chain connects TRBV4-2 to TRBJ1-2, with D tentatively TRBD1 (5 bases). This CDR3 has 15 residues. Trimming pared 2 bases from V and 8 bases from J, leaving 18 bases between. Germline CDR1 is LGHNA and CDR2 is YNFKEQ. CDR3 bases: TGTGCCAGCAGCCAACCCAGCGGGGCAGGGCAAGGCTACACCTTC. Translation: CASSQPSGAGQGYTF.

Here the CDR3 reads CASSGTGRRNSPLHF. CDR3 DNA: TGTGCCAGCAGTGGGACAGGGAGACGCAATTCACCCCTCCACTTT. The rearrangement joins TRBV27 to TRBJ1-6; 9 bases align to TRBD1. Germline CDR1 and CDR2: MNHEY and SMNVEV (reference sequence). Trimming took 5 bases from V and 7 from J; bases not matched to a gene: 6. CDR3 length equals 15 residues.

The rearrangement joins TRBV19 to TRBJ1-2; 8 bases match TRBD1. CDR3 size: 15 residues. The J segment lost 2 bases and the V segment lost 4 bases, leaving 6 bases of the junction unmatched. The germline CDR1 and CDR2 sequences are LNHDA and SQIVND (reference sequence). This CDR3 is CASSTWDRLNYGYTF. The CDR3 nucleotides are TGTGCCAGTAGTACGTGGGACAGGTTAAACTATGGCTACACCTTC. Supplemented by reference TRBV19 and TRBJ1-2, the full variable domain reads DGGITQSPKYLFRKEGQNVTLSCEQNLNHDAMYWYRQDPGQGLRLIYYSQIVNDFQKGDIAEGYSVSREKKESFPLTVTSAQKNPTAFYLCASSTWDRLNYGYTFGSGTRLTVV.